These 10 T cell receptor beta chains share one sample of origin, sequenced in a study of CD8+ T cells in alopecia areata. Reverse transcribed after extraction, RNA yielded cDNA as the sequencing template. Only in-frame clones appear in the TCRdb table, and some are missing; sequencing was by immunoSEQ multiplex PCR. This table holds about 260,000 clones, roughly 63% found once. The treatment: oral pan-JAK inhibitor, 5-10 mg twice daily. Sequencing used CD4+ T cells sorted from blood, obtained around week 53, from a patient treated with tofacitinib. All receptors come from a human donor with alopecia areata.

The V call is TRBV30, the J call TRBJ1-2; weak D call: TRBD1 (5 bases). The V end lost 1 base, the J end lost 4 bases, and 16 bases lay between the germline ends. Germline V gene sequence: CDR1 GTSNPN, CDR2 SVGIG (reference sequence). This CDR3 comprises 15 residues. CDR3 DNA: TGTGCCTGGAGTGGGGGCAGGTTCCACTCCTATGGCTACACCTTC. Its translation is CAWSGGRFHSYGYTF.

This clone turned up a few times. The V call is TRBV9, the J call TRBJ1-3; D remains ambiguous. The CDR3 extends over 15 amino acids. The ends were cut back, 4 bases at V and 0 bases at J, with 11 bases in the middle. Germline CDR1 SGDLS, CDR2 YYNGEE. For the CDR3, the DNA is TGTGCCAGCAGCTCACAACCGGGCTCTGGAAACACCATATATTTT. This encodes CASSSQPGSGNTIYF.

This chain joins TRBV7-2 and TRBJ1-2; 7 bases map to TRBD1. Germline CDR1 SGHTA, CDR2 FQGNSA. V lost 5 bases to trimming and J lost 0 bases; unmatched junction nucleotides: 6. The CDR3 covers 15 residues. The DNA of the CDR3 is TGTGCCAGCAGCCCGGGACAGTGGGCTAACTATGGCTACACCTTC. As protein: CASSPGQWANYGYTF.

The chain uses TRBV30 and TRBJ2-3; D perhaps matches TRBD2 (5 bases). V lost 0 bases and J 12 bases, leaving 16 bases between the germline ends. The germline gives CDR1 GTSNPN, CDR2 SVGIG (reference sequence). The CDR3 has 13 amino acids. Here the CDR3 reads CAWSVDLLRGQYF. CDR3 DNA: TGTGCCTGGAGTGTAGACCTTCTCCGGGGACAGTATTTT.

Points on this clone: Other DNA sequences in the same sample also yield this CDR3. The chain employs TRBV9 and TRBJ1-4; D is unresolved. The V end lost 2 bases, the J end lost 8 bases, and 10 bases lay between the germline ends. Germline V CDR1 and CDR2: SGDLS, YYNGEE. The CDR3 sequence is 13 residues long. The DNA for the CDR3 is TGTGCCAGCAGCGTGGACTTAGGGGAAAAACTGTTTTTT. Protein: CASSVDLGEKLFF.

The chain links TRBV29-1 to TRBJ2-3, with D tentatively TRBD2 (7 bases). CDR3 length equals 15 residues. Germline V gene sequence: CDR1 SQVTM, CDR2 ANQGSEA. Trimming removed 6 bases from V and 4 bases from J, with 20 bases in between. The CDR3, as DNA: TGCAGCGTCGAGGGGGGCGGGGGTAGGGCAGATACGCAGTATTTT. Encoded protein: CSVEGGGGRADTQYF.

This clone was counted a few times. The chain has TRBV29-1 and TRBJ2-3; possible D gene TRBD2, 5 bases. Germline assignment: CDR1 SQVTM and CDR2 ANQGSEA. The CDR3 loop spans 13 amino acids. V lost 7 bases and J 5 bases, leaving 16 bases between the germline ends. The CDR3 spells CSARPAGVDTQYF. DNA for the CDR3: TGCAGCGCCAGGCCGGCGGGTGTAGATACGCAGTATTTT.

The chain links TRBV5-1 to TRBJ1-2; 7 nucleotides line up with TRBD1. There are 15 residues in the CDR3. With 3 bases clipped from V and 4 bases from J, the junction kept 9 bases outside the gene matches. Germline V CDR1 and CDR2: SGHRS, YFSETQ. Written as DNA, the CDR3 is TGCGCCAGCAGCTCGTTACCGGGACAGTCCTATGGCTACACCTTC. The encoded protein is CASSSLPGQSYGYTF.

The chain uses TRBV2 and TRBJ2-5, with 9 bases lining up with TRBD1. The CDR3 is made up of 15 amino acids. CDR1 and CDR2 from the germline V gene are SNHLY and FYNNEI. V trimming: 6 bases; J trimming: 4 bases; junction bases outside the gene matches: 9. The CDR3, as DNA: TGTGCCAGCAGCCCAAACAGGGGGCGCCGAGAGACCCAGTACTTC. The encoded protein is CASSPNRGRRETQYF.

As DNA, the CDR3 is TGTGCCTGGAGTGTACCTGGCCGGGTAGAAAATGAGCAGTTCTTC. Translating it yields CAWSVPGRVENEQFF. V and J are TRBV30 and TRBJ2-1; no clear D. The CDR3 length is 15 residues. V gave up 0 bases and J gave up 7 bases, with 16 bases separating them. Germline CDR1 is GTSNPN and CDR2 is SVGIG (reference sequence).